The following is a TCR beta chain sequence with its context. What it binds is unknown. The same CDR3 also results from other DNA sequences found in this sample. The entry originates in a study of shared clonotypes between healthy human individuals. Naive CD4+ cells were CD45RA-selected; the remaining cells were memory. Study-wide findings and caveats: Some clonotypes were shared by all four sorted-subset donors, while others were not shared. The non-shared ones had lower generation probabilities than the shared ones. Large depth notwithstanding, sorted-subset sequencing proved incomplete by rarefaction. Memory subsets had estimated richness that was generally smaller than that of naive subsets.

Sequencing used immunoSEQ multiplex PCR; TCRdb keeps in-frame clones, though not all of them. The table records about 2.4 million clones, 90% to 95% of them present only once. In germline, CDR1 is SGHRS, CDR2 YFSETQ. J gave up 3 bases and V 2 bases, and 1 base lay outside the gene matches. CDR3 size: 15 residues. The TCR sequence derives from a man in his late teens or twenties in good health. Some clones in this sample may be carry-over from other donors' samples. Input material: naive CD4+ T cells from PBMCs. This sample's subset: CD45RA+ positively selected. The chain couples TRBV5-1 to TRBJ2-1, with TRBD2 matching 11 bases. The CDR3 protein is CASSFGLAGYNEQFF. CDR3 sequence (DNA): TGCGCCAGCAGCTTCGGACTAGCGGGCTACAATGAGCAGTTCTTC.